One sample yielded the 30 T cell receptor beta chains listed below, sequenced in a study of neurological immune-mediated disorders. TCRdb re-called the 5' RACE reads with MiXCR, one entry per CDR3 protein. The sample shows approximately 37,000 distinct CDR3 sequences, 13% to 15% of them seen only once. The sequencing input was PBMCs. These TCRs come from a woman aged 45-59 years with HTLV-1-associated myelopathy (HAM/TSP).

This rearrangement joins TRBV7-2 to TRBJ1-4; no clear D. The V gene lost 3 bases and the J gene lost 5 bases, with 7 bases spanning the gap. This CDR3 has 13 amino acids. Germline V gene data show CDR1 as SGHTA and CDR2 as FQGNSA. CDR3 DNA: TGTGCCAGCAGCTTTGTGGGGAATGAAAAACTGTTTTTT. Amino acid sequence: CASSFVGNEKLFF.

This clonotype was observed many times. The V gene is TRBV6-5, the J gene TRBJ1-1, with 10 bases that match TRBD1. This CDR3 has 16 amino acids. Germline V gene sequence: CDR1 MNHEY, CDR2 SVGAGI. J was trimmed by 4 bases and V by 4 bases; bases with no gene match: 9. The DNA for the CDR3 is TGTGCCAGCAGTTTCAACACCCGGACAGGGGGCACTGAAGCTTTCTTT. Translation: CASSFNTRTGGTEAFF.

This clonotype was seen repeatedly, ten times or more. V gene TRBV20-1 combines with J gene TRBJ2-2, with D hard to call. V dropped 7 bases and J dropped 0 bases, with 9 bases sitting between them. Germline CDR1 and CDR2: DFQATT and SNEGSKA (reference sequence). This CDR3 has 13 amino acids. CDR3 loop: CSVRNTNTGELFF. DNA for the CDR3: TGCAGTGTCAGAAATACGAACACCGGGGAGCTGTTTTTT.

This clonotype was detected many times. The chain carries TRBV20-1 and TRBJ2-5; D remains unclear. The V gene's germline CDR1 is DFQATT and CDR2 SNEGSKA (reference sequence). The CDR3 sequence is 12 residues long. V lost 6 bases and J 2 bases, leaving 10 bases between the germline ends. The CDR3 here is CSAAPMQETQYF. CDR3 nucleotide sequence: TGCAGTGCCGCACCGATGCAAGAGACCCAGTACTTC.

In this sample, this clonotype turned up many times. The rearrangement joins TRBV7-9 to TRBJ2-2, with D tentatively TRBD1 (6 bases). Germline CDR1 and CDR2: SEHNR and FQNEAQ (reference sequence). CDR3 size: 15 residues. The germline V and J ends were trimmed by 4 bases and 2 bases, with 11 bases remaining between them. The CDR3, as DNA: TGTGCCAGCAGCTCGGGACACCTCAACACCGGGGAGCTGTTTTTT. It specifies CASSSGHLNTGELFF.

The gene calls are TRBV5-1 and TRBJ2-3; 9 bases agree with TRBD2. CDR3 length: 16 amino acids. With 4 bases clipped from V and 3 bases from J, the junction kept 9 bases outside the gene matches. Germline CDR1 and CDR2: SGHRS and YFSETQ. The CDR3 sequence: CASSANPSGETDTQYF. The CDR3 region has the DNA TGCGCCAGCAGCGCCAACCCTAGCGGGGAGACAGATACGCAGTATTTT. The whole variable domain, remainder taken from reference TRBV5-1 and TRBJ2-3, is KAGVTQTPRYLIKTRGQQVTLSCSPISGHRSVSWYQQTPGQGLQFLFEYFSETQRNKGNFPGRFSGRQFSNSRSEMNVSTLELGDSALYLCASSANPSGETDTQYFGPGTRLTVL.

This clonotype appeared many times. The genes are TRBV20-1 and TRBJ2-5; 7 nucleotides line up with TRBD2. Looked up from germline, CDR1 is DFQATT and CDR2 is SNEGSKA (reference sequence). This CDR3 spans 15 amino acids. V shed 0 bases and J 1 base; nucleotides not matched to a gene: 5. The CDR3 DNA is TGCAGTGCTAGAGATAATCTAGCGGTCCAAGAGACCCAGTACTTC. Encoded protein: CSARDNLAVQETQYF.

This clonotype was found many times. The J gene is TRBJ1-5, the V gene TRBV20-1; no reliable D call. The CDR3 runs 13 residues. Germline-derived CDR1 and CDR2 are DFQATT and SNEGSKA (reference sequence). Trimming removed 1 base from V and 5 bases from J, with 9 bases in between. The DNA for the CDR3 is TGCAGTGCTAGAGGGTTTGGGGATCAGCCCCAGCATTTT. Its protein is CSARGFGDQPQHF.

This clonotype has at least ten counts. The V gene is TRBV10-3, the J gene TRBJ2-1; TRBD1 aligns across 9 bases. This CDR3 spans 15 amino acids. Germline lookup yields CDR1 ENHRY and CDR2 SYGVKD. J gave up 7 bases and V 3 bases, and 7 bases lay outside the gene matches. The CDR3 DNA sequence: TGTGCCATCAGTGACAGGGACAGGGTCAGTAATGAGCAGTTCTTC. It translates to CAISDRDRVSNEQFF.

This clonotype was seen many times. This chain joins TRBV7-3 and TRBJ1-1, with D perhaps matching TRBD1 (5 bases). The germline V gene has CDR1 SGHTA and CDR2 FQGTGA. V was pared by 2 bases and J by 1 base, with 8 bases between. CDR3 length: 14 amino acids. The CDR3 here is CASSLGQGNTEAFF. The CDR3 DNA is TGTGCCAGCAGCTTAGGCCAGGGGAACACTGAAGCTTTCTTT.

This clonotype was seen many times. The V gene is TRBV28, the J gene TRBJ1-3, with no clear D. V was cut by 4 bases and J by 4 bases, with 11 bases left in between. The CDR3 is 14 residues long. CDR1 MDHEN and CDR2 SYDVKM come from the germline V gene. CDR3 sequence reads: CASSSTSAGNTIYF. Written as DNA, the CDR3 is TGTGCCAGCAGTTCCACCTCCGCGGGAAACACCATATATTTT.

This clonotype was recorded many times. The chain couples TRBV7-2 to TRBJ1-2; D is unclear. From germline, CDR1 is SGHTA and CDR2 FQGNSA. Trimming took off 7 bases at V and 0 bases at J, with 9 bases between the two ends. This CDR3 comprises 13 residues. CDR3 loop: CASKAGANYGYTF. Here the CDR3 DNA reads TGTGCCAGCAAAGCCGGGGCTAACTATGGCTACACCTTC.

Ten or more counts support this clonotype. The V gene is TRBV18, the J gene TRBJ1-4; D remains ambiguous. Germline CDR1 KGHSH, CDR2 LQKENI. V was pared by 3 bases and J by 0 bases, with 5 bases between. The CDR3 length is 14 residues. The DNA for the CDR3 is TGTGCCAGCTCACCCGGGCCAACTAATGAAAAACTGTTTTTT. As protein: CASSPGPTNEKLFF.

At least ten counts were recorded for this clonotype. This chain uses TRBV7-2 with TRBJ1-1; 10 nucleotides line up with TRBD1. The CDR3 runs 13 residues. V trimming: 5 bases; J trimming: 9 bases; junction bases outside the gene matches: 6. Germline CDR1 SGHTA, CDR2 FQGNSA. CDR3 coding DNA: TGTGCCAGCAGCCCGCGGACAGGGGGTAAAGCTTTCTTT. It specifies CASSPRTGGKAFF.

This clonotype occurred many times. The CDR3 sequence is CASSYSEFQETQYF. CDR3 sequence (DNA): TGTGCCAGCAGTTACTCAGAATTCCAAGAGACCCAGTACTTC. The chain employs TRBV6-5 and TRBJ2-5; no clear D. This CDR3 is built from 14 residues. Germline values: CDR1 MNHEY, CDR2 SVGAGI. V was shortened by 0 bases and J by 1 base, with 6 bases between the two germline ends.

This clonotype was seen a handful of times. The gene calls are TRBV10-3 and TRBJ1-1, with D unresolved. Trimming shortened V by 3 bases and J by 2 bases, and 7 bases separated the two germline ends. Germline V gene lookup returns CDR1 ENHRY and CDR2 SYGVKD. This CDR3 has 13 amino acids. The CDR3 DNA follows: TGTGCCATCAGTGAAGAGACCAACACTGAAGCTTTCTTT. It translates to CAISEETNTEAFF.

Regarding this clonotype: This may be a read error, as it is one base from a much larger clone. The chain recombines TRBV24-1 with TRBJ1-1, with a weak D call TRBD1 (6 bases). The CDR3 totals 13 residues. Germline V gene data show CDR1 as KGHDR and CDR2 as SFDVKD. Here the CDR3 reads CVTSAWTDTEAFF. The DNA for the CDR3 is TGTGTCACCAGTGCTTGGACAGACACTGAAGCTTTCTTT.

This clonotype occurred many times. The chain recombines TRBV19 with TRBJ2-2; D is perhaps TRBD1 or TRBD2 (7 bases each). CDR1 and CDR2 (germline): LNHDA, SQIVND (reference sequence). The CDR3 has 15 amino acids. V was trimmed by 7 bases and J by 0 bases, leaving 12 bases between them. The CDR3 DNA sequence: TGTGCCAGTACCAGCGGGACAGCGAACACCGGGGAGCTGTTTTTT. This encodes CASTSGTANTGELFF.

This clonotype was recorded at least ten times. The chain is built from TRBV10-3 and TRBJ1-2; D remains ambiguous. The CDR3 has 13 amino acids. Trimming took off 3 bases at V and 6 bases at J, with 11 bases between the two ends. Germline loops: CDR1 ENHRY, CDR2 SYGVKD. This CDR3 is CAISETSGHGYTF. In DNA, the CDR3 is TGTGCCATCAGTGAAACAAGCGGGCATGGCTACACCTTC.

This clonotype was detected ten times or more. The gene calls are TRBV4-3 and TRBJ2-3, with 11 nucleotides matching TRBD1. CDR3 length equals 16 residues. Germline loops: CDR1 LGHNA, CDR2 YSLEER. J was trimmed by 3 bases and V by 1 base; bases with no gene match: 3. CDR3 in amino acids: CASSQAGQGVTDTQYF. The CDR3 DNA sequence: TGCGCCAGCAGCCAAGCGGGACAGGGGGTGACAGATACGCAGTATTTT.

Within the sample, this clonotype is large (0.1 to 1%). The rearrangement joins TRBV20-1 to TRBJ1-6; TRBD1 matches 8 bases. V trimming: 6 bases; J trimming: 9 bases; junction bases outside the gene matches: 7. The CDR3 totals 13 residues. Per the germline V gene, CDR1 is DFQATT and CDR2 is SNEGSKA (reference sequence). The chain's CDR3 is CSAPPGQGSPLHF. CDR3 coding DNA: TGCAGTGCCCCCCCTGGACAGGGTTCACCCCTCCACTTT.

This clonotype occurred many times. The V gene is TRBV18, the J gene TRBJ2-2; 8 bases line up with TRBD1. There are 14 residues in the CDR3. Germline V gives CDR1 KGHSH, CDR2 LQKENI. V was pared by 3 bases and J by 5 bases, with 2 bases of the junction left unmatched. Written as DNA, the CDR3 is TGTGCCAGCTCACCGGGACAGGAGACCGGGGAGCTGTTTTTT. Amino acid sequence: CASSPGQETGELFF. Full variable domain (outside the CDR3, taken from reference TRBV18 and TRBJ2-2): NAGVMQNPRHLVRRRGQEARLRCSPMKGHSHVYWYRQLPEEGLKFMVYLQKENIIDESGMPKERFSAEFPKEGPSILRIQQVVRGDSAAYFCASSPGQETGELFFGEGSRLTVL.

In its sample, this clonotype was seen many times. The chain combines TRBV6-2 or TRBV6-3 with TRBJ2-1; D may match TRBD1 or TRBD2 (6 bases each). The germline gives CDR1 MNHEY, CDR2 SVGEGT. Trimming left V 8 bases short and J 1 base short, with 15 bases between. CDR3 length: 15 amino acids. The CDR3 spells CASVEEGESYNEQFF. The CDR3 nucleotides read TGTGCCAGCGTCGAGGAGGGGGAGTCCTACAATGAGCAGTTCTTC.

The sample holds many counts of this clonotype. This chain uses TRBV7-6 with TRBJ1-5; D not resolved. The CDR3 contains 14 residues. Per germline, CDR1 SGHVS and CDR2 FNYEAQ. The V end was cut by 5 bases, the J end by 6 bases, with 14 bases between. This CDR3 is CASSETLLGQPQHF. As DNA, the CDR3 is TGTGCCAGCAGCGAGACCCTGTTAGGTCAGCCCCAGCATTTT.

This clonotype has ten or more counts. The genes are TRBV24-1 and TRBJ1-6; 8 bases align to TRBD1. The CDR3 loop spans 15 amino acids. The germline gives CDR1 KGHDR, CDR2 SFDVKD. V shed 5 bases, J shed 2 bases, and the junction held 1 base outside the gene matches. The CDR3, as DNA: TGTGCCACCAGTGTGGACAGGGCCTATAATTCACCCCTCCACTTT. This codes for CATSVDRAYNSPLHF.

The V call is TRBV7-9, the J call TRBJ1-2; D is ambiguous. V lost 4 bases and J 3 bases, leaving 6 bases between the germline ends. CDR3 size: 12 residues. The germline CDR1 and CDR2 sequences are SEHNR and FQNEAQ (reference sequence). The CDR3 nucleotides are TGTGCCAGCAGCTCGGACCACTATGGCTACACCTTC. This codes for CASSSDHYGYTF.

This clonotype has a single count. The chain joins TRBV20-1 to TRBJ2-6; weak D call: TRBD1 (6 bases). Germline V gene lookup returns CDR1 DFQATT and CDR2 SNEGSKA (reference sequence). This CDR3 comprises 14 residues. V was shortened by 5 bases and J by 2 bases, with 10 bases between the two germline ends. The CDR3 DNA sequence: TGCAGTGCTGGGCAGGGGACTGGGGCCAACGTCCTGACTTTC. It encodes CSAGQGTGANVLTF.

The table lists this clonotype with many counts. The chain carries TRBV5-1 and TRBJ1-1; tentative D call: TRBD1 (5 bases). Trimming removed 3 bases at V and 3 bases at J, with 15 bases between. Germline V gene data show CDR1 as SGHRS and CDR2 as YFSETQ. The CDR3 loop spans 15 amino acids. CDR3 amino acids: CASSYLGIGDTEAFF. As DNA, the CDR3 is TGCGCCAGCAGCTACCTGGGGATAGGGGACACTGAAGCTTTCTTT.

This clonotype was recorded many times. The gene calls are TRBV6-2 or TRBV6-3 and TRBJ2-2; D is unresolved. CDR1 is MNHEY and CDR2 is SVGEGT in the germline V gene. Trimming removed 6 bases at V and 4 bases at J, with 9 bases between. The CDR3 consists of 13 residues. CDR3 DNA: TGTGCCAGCAGGACCTTGACCACCGGGGAGCTGTTTTTT. Translation: CASRTLTTGELFF.

This rearrangement joins TRBV12-3 or TRBV12-4 to TRBJ2-2; 7 nucleotides match TRBD2. J gave up 2 bases and V 6 bases, and 6 bases lay outside the gene matches. The CDR3 is 15 residues long. CDR3 coding DNA: TGTGCCAGCAGCCTCCTAGCGGCCAACACCGGGGAGCTGTTTTTT. Translation: CASSLLAANTGELFF.